Listed below are T cell receptor beta chains from one sample, sequenced in a study of CD8 T cells in Susac syndrome. TCRdb recomputed calls from the immunoSEQ multiplex PCR reads with MiXCR, one row per CDR3 protein. The sample lists about 150,000 distinct CDR3 sequences; about 94% were seen once. Input material: CD8+ T cells from PBMCs. These receptors were taken from a human donor with multiple sclerosis. CDR3s include the opening cysteine and the closing phenylalanine or tryptophan. D genes are given only for firm matches. Clone size is stated in some rows and not others, as once, few, many or a class when expanded.

j_gene,abundance,d_gene,v_gene,CDR3nt,CDR3aa
TRBJ1-2,once,TRBD1,TRBV27,TGTGCCAGCAGTCCCGCGGGACAGTCTCATGGCTACACCTTC,CASSPAGQSHGYTF
TRBJ2-3,-,TRBD1,TRBV3-1,TGTGCCAGCAGCCGTTGCCCCCCCAGCGACAGGGGGCCGGATACGCAGTATTTT,CASSRCPPSDRGPDTQYF
TRBJ1-2,-,-,TRBV27,TGTGCCAGCAGTTTAGCGGACGGCCCCGGGCGCGGCTACACCTTC,CASSLADGPGRGYTF
TRBJ2-7,-,TRBD2,TRBV2,TGTGCCAGCAGTGAGGGGTCTGGCCTAGCGGAAGAGCAGTACTTC,CASSEGSGLAEEQYF
TRBJ2-1,-,TRBD2,TRBV30,TGTGCCTGGAGCGCGGGGGGCCGCTACAATGAGCAGTTCTTC,CAWSAGGRYNEQFF
TRBJ2-2,-,-,TRBV6-5,TGTGCCAGCAGTTACTCGAGTACAACCGGGGAGCTGTTTTTT,CASSYSSTTGELFF
TRBJ2-1,-,-,TRBV7-8,TGTGCCAGCTCAAACCCAGGGACCTACAATGAGCAGTTCTTC,CASSNPGTYNEQFF
TRBJ2-5,once,-,TRBV12-5,TGTGCTAGTGGTTTGGTACCTGGGGGGCAAGAGACCCAGTACTTC,CASGLVPGGQETQYF
TRBJ2-7,-,-,TRBV13,TGTGCCAGCAGCTTAGGAGGGATCCCGACCTACGAGCAGTACTTC,CASSLGGIPTYEQYF
TRBJ2-7,-,-,TRBV11-2,TGTGCCAGCAGCTTCGGCAAAGCTCCTCTTGGCGAGCAGTACTTC,CASSFGKAPLGEQYF
TRBJ2-2,-,-,TRBV12-3/TRBV12-4,TGTGCCAGCAGTTTGGGGCAAGCGACCGGGGAGCTGTTTTTT,CASSLGQATGELFF
TRBJ2-1,-,-,TRBV27,TGTGCCAGCAGTTCCCGGGGAGGCCGTGAGCAGTTCTTC,CASSSRGGREQFF
TRBJ2-7,-,TRBD2,TRBV4-1,TGCGCCAGCAGCCAAGATGGAGCGGGGGGCCACTACGAGCAGTACTTC,CASSQDGAGGHYEQYF
TRBJ1-1,-,-,TRBV30,TGTGCCTGGAGTGTAGAAGGGGGCACTGAAGCTTTCTTT,CAWSVEGGTEAFF
TRBJ1-2,-,TRBD1,TRBV29-1,TGCACCATAACCCCCGACAGGGGGACTGCAGGCTACACCTTC,CTITPDRGTAGYTF
TRBJ1-3,once,-,TRBV27,TGTGCCAGCAGTTTATCTAGAACTGGAAACACCATATATTTT,CASSLSRTGNTIYF
TRBJ2-5,once,-,TRBV12-3/TRBV12-4,TGTGCCAGCTGGGGAGGGACAAATAAAGAGACCCAGTACTTC,CASWGGTNKETQYF
TRBJ2-3,-,-,TRBV20-1,TGCAGTGCTAGACTTGACAGTCACACAGATACGCAGTATTTT,CSARLDSHTDTQYF
TRBJ1-2,-,-,TRBV20-1,TGCAGTGCTAGAGATCAGCAGGTACCTGTAAACTATGGCTACACCTTC,CSARDQQVPVNYGYTF
TRBJ1-2,-,-,TRBV30,TGTGCCGGCAGGGGTACTTATGGCTACACCTTC,CAGRGTYGYTF
TRBJ2-3,-,-,TRBV7-2,TGTGCCAGCAGCTTAGAGGGGCCAGATACGCAGTATTTT,CASSLEGPDTQYF
TRBJ2-7,-,-,TRBV13,TGTGCCAGCAGTCCTACTAGGCCGCCCTACGAGCAGTACTTC,CASSPTRPPYEQYF
TRBJ1-4,-,-,TRBV12-3/TRBV12-4,TGTGCCAGCAGTTCTCAGGGAAAAGGGCTACTGTTTTTT,CASSSQGKGLLFF
TRBJ1-2,-,-,TRBV19,TGTGCCAGTAGTATGAAAGGACTCTGGGGCTACACCTTC,CASSMKGLWGYTF
TRBJ1-2,-,-,TRBV20-1,TGCAGTGCGCCCAAGGGGGGCTACTATGGCTACACCTTC,CSAPKGGYYGYTF
TRBJ1-2,-,TRBD1,TRBV5-1,TGCGCCAGCAGCTTAGAGGGGGCAATGGACTATGGCTACACCTTC,CASSLEGAMDYGYTF
TRBJ2-5,-,-,TRBV9,TGTGCCAGCAGCGTAGAAACAGGGAGAGAGACCCAGTACTTC,CASSVETGRETQYF
TRBJ1-5,-,TRBD1,TRBV5-1,TGCGCCAGCAGCTTTGAGGGGGCCGGCAATCAGCCCCAGCATTTT,CASSFEGAGNQPQHF
TRBJ2-5,-,-,TRBV12-3/TRBV12-4,TGTGCCAGCAGTTTTGGGGCGCGTAAGACCCAGTACTTC,CASSFGARKTQYF
TRBJ2-3,-,-,TRBV9,TGTGCCAGCAGCGACCCCTTGGGAGTGAATACGCAGTATTTT,CASSDPLGVNTQYF
TRBJ1-5,once,TRBD1,TRBV30,TGTGCCTGGAGTGTCTGGGACAGGGGGACAAATCAGCCCCAGCATTTT,CAWSVWDRGTNQPQHF
TRBJ2-4,-,-,TRBV5-6,TGTGCCAGCAGCTCGCCTTCCTTCCCCATTCAGTACTTC,CASSSPSFPIQYF
TRBJ2-1,few,-,TRBV19,TGTGCCAGTAGTATAGTTCTTAGCTCCTACAATGAGCAGTTCTTC,CASSIVLSSYNEQFF
TRBJ1-1,-,-,TRBV29-1,TGCAGCGTTGGAAGGGGGGGCCCTGAAGCTTTCTTT,CSVGRGGPEAFF
TRBJ2-6,once,TRBD2,TRBV9,TGTGCCAGCACAGGACTAGCGGGGGGGCCCGTGACCGGGGCCAACGTCCTGACTTTC,CASTGLAGGPVTGANVLTF
TRBJ2-3,-,TRBD1,TRBV30,TGTGCCTGGAGTGTACGGGACAGGGGATTCGGGGATACGCAGTATTTT,CAWSVRDRGFGDTQYF
TRBJ2-4,-,TRBD2,TRBV2,TGTGCCGGCGACAGCAAGCGGGGGGGCCCCATTCAGTACTTC,CAGDSKRGGPIQYF
TRBJ2-3,-,-,TRBV6-4,TGTGCCAGCAGTTCCCAAACAGGGTCCACAGATACGCAGTATTTT,CASSSQTGSTDTQYF
TRBJ2-3,-,-,TRBV7-8,TGTGCCAGCAGCCCGACCGACAGCCTTTTGAGCACAGATACGCAGTATTTT,CASSPTDSLLSTDTQYF
TRBJ2-1,-,-,TRBV30,TGTGCCTTCCTGGGGGGGGCCAATGAGCAGTTCTTC,CAFLGGANEQFF
TRBJ2-1,-,-,TRBV2,TGTGCCACTGAGGGGATACGCAATGAGCAGTTCTTC,CATEGIRNEQFF
TRBJ2-1,-,-,TRBV4-3,TGCGCCAGCAGCCAAGACTGGTCCTACAATGAGCAGTTCTTC,CASSQDWSYNEQFF
TRBJ2-1,-,TRBD2,TRBV20-1,TGCAGTGCTAGAGATCCGCTAGGGGAGGGCTATGAAAATGAGCAGTTCTTC,CSARDPLGEGYENEQFF